This paragraph covers one TCR beta chain sequence. What it recognizes is unknown. This PCR relied on a set of 60 Vbeta primers and 13 Jbeta primers. Measured with immunoSEQ multiplex PCR; TCRdb has only the in-frame clones, and not every one. The repertoire holds about 160,000 clones, with roughly 65% as singletons. The record originates from a study of cytomegalovirus exposure and HLA in healthy donors. The study, taken as a whole, reports: Later analysis showed most CMV-associated TCR beta chains appearing HLA-restricted. Accounts indicate the classifier identified cytomegalovirus status with strong specificity and sensitivity. Cytomegalovirus association was assigned to approximately 180 TCR beta chains. Reports indicate that TCR beta sequences accurately predicted the HLA-A and HLA-B alleles of most subjects.

CDR1 is LNHNV, CDR2 YYDKDF, per germline (reference sequence). The CDR3 covers 14 residues. V dropped 0 bases and J dropped 6 bases, with 11 bases sitting between them. The V call is TRBV15, the J call TRBJ1-1; tentatively, D is TRBD1 (6 bases). This clonotype was sampled from a man in his late teens or twenties in good health and CMV-seropositive. The material sequenced was PBMCs. CDR3 loop: CATSRDRGGSEAFF. CDR3 bases: TGTGCCACCAGCAGAGACAGGGGTGGTTCTGAAGCTTTCTTT.